This T cell receptor (beta chain) stems from a study of T cell responses to AZD1222 COVID-19 vaccine (dated by TCRdb to the early 2020s). The study in broad terms: AZD1222 recipients whose second dose came at about 4 weeks and those whose second dose came at about 12 weeks were combined into one group, since spike-specific TCR depth and breadth did not differ between the two schedules. Trial participants were enrolled by age into subgroups of 18-55, 56-69 and 70-plus years, and around 150, 28 and 57 TCR-sequenced participants, respectively, were included in these subgroups. TCR sequencing was performed for about 240 trial participants, of whom around 200 were given two doses of AZD1222 and around 26 were given two doses of MenACWY control vaccine.

The CDR3 regions of human TCRbeta chains were analyzed by immunosequencing. In the source study's methods: TCRs in the repertoires were matched against a reference library of SARS-CoV-2-specific TCRs that had been generated with the MIRA antigen-specificity platform. Breadth meant the fraction of unique TCRs that were SARS-CoV-2-associated, whereas depth meant the fraction of total T cells that were SARS-CoV-2-associated. Using the MIRA data, each spike-specific TCR was mapped to the spike region that the TCR reacts to and placed in a CD4 or CD8 class. Log10-transformed breadth and depth values were compared by one-way ANOVA with Sidak's multiple comparisons tests. Imported from immuneACCESS, the table was reduced by TCRdb to in-frame sequences with V and J called. These copies leave out some clones; in studies compared against another copy, an unresolved V gene accounts for under half, and the cause of the remainder is not known. Clone size and V and J calls were adopted from that table, with D and trimming inferred from the DNA. The sample records more than 85,000 clones, roughly four fifths of which are singletons. 3.5% to 5% of the sample lies in the top ten.

CDR1 SGDLS and CDR2 YYNGEE are derived from the germline V gene. The germline ends are 13 bases apart after V is trimmed by 0 bases and J by 4 bases. The CDR3 covers 15 residues, taking in both the cysteine and the phenylalanine. The only DNA kept is the CDR3, 45 bases in frame from the first base. Reading the label with the study, this specimen's time point is: baseline before first vaccination. The vaccinee samples were drawn from two UK trials, COV001 and COV002, one of which was a single-blind randomized controlled phase 2/3 trial testing AZD1222 (ChAdOx1 nCoV-19) in healthy adults. For TCRbeta chain sequencing, PBMC samples were collected from trial participants at day 0 and at day 28 after the second dose. Regarding this clone: Its antigen is not yet known. No base quality values were provided; no much bigger clone lies one nucleotide off.

Study-level results and caveats: In the small 56-69-year group, the increase in depth fell short of significance, most likely because of low power. Participants were mostly white British, with more females than males. The authors suggested clonal diversity may have been underestimated. CD4 TCRs associated with the vaccine covered the entire spike protein, and the dominant responses were in regions 160-218 and 743-854. Only six or seven AZD1222 recipients were SARS-CoV-2 seropositive at baseline, limiting conclusions about previously exposed vaccinees. Spike-specific TCR breadth and depth rose significantly after two AZD1222 doses compared with day 0 and with MenACWY recipients. Because no day 14 peak-response samples were available, the repertoires could be characterized only after the peak T cell response. Nearly half of unique spike-specific TCRs reportedly recognized epitopes outside regions mutated in the B.1.351 and B.1.1.7 variants.

In this chain, TRBV9 is recombined with TRBJ1-1; no D gene can be assigned with confidence. The source was peripheral blood, collected on day 0 of AZD1222 vaccination. The source of this sequence is an adult in good health. The sequenced DNA: TGTGCCAGCAGCGTAGGAGGCGGTAGGAGCACTGAAGCTTTCTTT. Its translation is CASSVGGGRSTEAFF.